The 20 T cell receptor beta chains below come from one sample, sequenced in a study of cytomegalovirus exposure and HLA in healthy donors. The PCR was carried out with 60 Vbeta primers and 13 Jbeta primers. This table comes from immunoSEQ multiplex PCR, and its TCRdb copy is limited to in-frame clones, with some not included. The repertoire holds 190,000 or so clones, with about four fifths as singletons. The sample was PBMCs. All receptors come from a girl aged 5 to 17 in good health and CMV-seropositive.

In this sample, this clone turned up a few times. The same CDR3 arises from other DNA sequences in this sample as well. The V gene is TRBV9, the J gene TRBJ2-3, with 10 nucleotides matching TRBD2. Germline CDR1 reads SGDLS; CDR2 reads YYNGEE. The CDR3 totals 15 residues. The V gene end was trimmed by 2 bases and the J gene end by 1 base; junction bases not matched to a gene: 1. The CDR3 sequence is CASSVGTSGTDTQYF. DNA of the CDR3: TGTGCCAGCAGCGTTGGGACTAGCGGCACAGATACGCAGTATTTT.

The chain employs TRBV18 and TRBJ1-1; possible D gene TRBD1, 6 bases. Germline CDR1 KGHSH, CDR2 LQKENI. This CDR3 is built from 12 residues. V was cut by 5 bases and J by 5 bases, with 9 bases left in between. DNA of the CDR3: TGTGCCAGCTCAATCCAGGGGACTGAAGCTTTCTTT. It specifies CASSIQGTEAFF.

The chain recombines TRBV19 with TRBJ1-2, with a tentative D call TRBD1 (5 bases). With 5 bases removed from V and 7 bases from J, the gap between germline ends came to 20 bases. Germline loops: CDR1 LNHDA, CDR2 SQIVND (reference sequence). The CDR3 runs 15 residues. CDR3 sequence (DNA): TGTGCCAGTAGTGGGACTGGACCTTGGGTAGGTGGCTACACCTTC. Its protein is CASSGTGPWVGGYTF.

This clone was observed once. The chain's CDR3 is CASSQAEGVDRTYEQYF. The CDR3 nucleotides are TGCGCCAGCAGCCAAGCAGAGGGGGTCGACAGAACCTACGAGCAGTACTTC. The chain uses TRBV4-1 and TRBJ2-7, with D possibly being TRBD1 (6 bases). The CDR3 length is 17 residues. The V gene lost 1 base and the J gene lost 2 bases, with 18 bases spanning the gap. Germline assignment: CDR1 MGHRA and CDR2 YSYEKL.

This CDR3 reads CASSVGWTGSKSQTYSNQPQHF. The CDR3, as DNA: TGTGCCAGCAGCGTAGGTTGGACAGGTTCAAAATCCCAGACTTATAGCAATCAGCCCCAGCATTTT. This chain connects TRBV9 to TRBJ1-5; TRBD1 matches 7 bases. Unmatched junction bases numbered 21, after V lost 0 bases and J lost 0 bases. The germline CDR1 and CDR2 sequences are SGDLS and YYNGEE. The CDR3 contains 22 residues.

The J gene is TRBJ1-1, the V gene TRBV6-5; 8 bases agree with TRBD1. The V gene's germline CDR1 is MNHEY and CDR2 SVGAGI. The CDR3 covers 11 residues. V shed 5 bases and J 10 bases; nucleotides not matched to a gene: 3. CDR3 bases: TGTGCCAGCAGTGACGGACAGGGAGCTTTCTTT. Encoded protein: CASSDGQGAFF.

The rearrangement joins TRBV13 to TRBJ2-7, with D perhaps matching TRBD1 (5 bases). Germline V gene lookup returns CDR1 PRHDT and CDR2 FYEKMQ (reference sequence). Trimming removed 5 bases at V and 4 bases at J, with 12 bases between. This CDR3 contains 13 residues. CDR3: CASSARVFYEQYF. In DNA, the CDR3 is TGTGCCAGCAGCGCCAGGGTTTTTTACGAGCAGTACTTC.

The genes are TRBV30 and TRBJ1-4; TRBD1 might be the D (5 bases). CDR1 is GTSNPN and CDR2 is SVGIG in the germline V gene (reference sequence). Trimming pared 0 bases from V and 4 bases from J, leaving 9 bases between. CDR3 length: 14 residues. The CDR3 DNA reads as TGTGCCTGGAGTGTAGACAGTATTAATGAAAAACTGTTTTTT. This translates into CAWSVDSINEKLFF.

The chain carries TRBV5-8 and TRBJ2-5; D call uncertain. The V and J ends lost 4 bases and 8 bases respectively, with 9 bases between them. The CDR3 is made up of 11 amino acids. Per germline, CDR1 SGHTS and CDR2 YDEGEE. In DNA form, the CDR3 reads TGTGCCAGCAGCGATACTCTTACCCAGTACTTC. It translates to CASSDTLTQYF.

The chain has TRBV7-6 and TRBJ2-2; 10 bases map to TRBD2. The CDR3 is 16 residues long. Germline lookup yields CDR1 SGHVS and CDR2 FNYEAQ. The V gene end was trimmed by 5 bases and the J gene end by 1 base; junction bases not matched to a gene: 4. CDR3 in DNA: TGTGCCAGCAGCCCCCGGACTAGCGGGAACACCGGGGAGCTGTTTTTT. Translation: CASSPRTSGNTGELFF.

The genes are TRBV19 and TRBJ1-2; 7 bases map to TRBD1. The CDR3 consists of 13 residues. The J segment lost 4 bases and the V segment lost 4 bases, leaving 3 bases of the junction unmatched. In germline, CDR1 is LNHDA, CDR2 SQIVND (reference sequence). This chain's CDR3 is CASSKGGSYGYTF. CDR3 in DNA: TGTGCCAGTAGTAAAGGGGGCAGCTATGGCTACACCTTC. The full variable domain, rest sourced from reference TRBV19 and TRBJ1-2, is DGGITQSPKYLFRKEGQNVTLSCEQNLNHDAMYWYRQDPGQGLRLIYYSQIVNDFQKGDIAEGYSVSREKKESFPLTVTSAQKNPTAFYLCASSKGGSYGYTFGSGTRLTVV.

The V gene is TRBV9, the J gene TRBJ1-4; possible D gene TRBD1, 5 bases. With 3 bases removed from V and 5 bases from J, the gap between germline ends came to 11 bases. This CDR3 region has 14 residues. CDR1 SGDLS and CDR2 YYNGEE come from the germline V gene. In nucleotides, the CDR3 is TGTGCCAGCAGCGCCACAGGAAACAATGAAAAACTGTTTTTT. This gives the protein CASSATGNNEKLFF.

This chain connects TRBV4-1 to TRBJ2-1, with D possibly matching TRBD2 (5 bases). CDR1 is MGHRA, CDR2 YSYEKL, per germline. V was cut by 0 bases and J by 4 bases, with 16 bases left in between. This CDR3 is 17 amino acids long. CDR3 in amino acids: CASSQDSLPTGYNEQFF. The CDR3 nucleotides read TGCGCCAGCAGCCAAGACTCCCTACCGACGGGATACAATGAGCAGTTCTTC.

The chain employs TRBV25-1 and TRBJ2-2; 7 bases line up with TRBD2. The CDR3 loop spans 16 amino acids. Per germline, CDR1 MGHDK and CDR2 SYGVNS. V was clipped by 4 bases and J by 0 bases; unmatched bases: 5. CDR3 bases: TGTGCCAGCAGTGGTGTAGCGGGTGCGAACACCGGGGAGCTGTTTTTT. The encoded protein is CASSGVAGANTGELFF.

Only a few counts were recorded for this clone. The J gene is TRBJ2-7, the V gene TRBV27; TRBD2 is a possible D gene (5 bases). The CDR3 extends over 14 amino acids. Per germline, CDR1 MNHEY and CDR2 SMNVEV (reference sequence). Trimming stripped 5 bases from V and 2 bases from J, with 13 bases between. The CDR3 here is CASSAGPTAYEQYF. CDR3 in DNA: TGTGCCAGCAGTGCGGGCCCCACGGCCTACGAGCAGTACTTC.

This clone was seen a handful of times. The gene calls are TRBV4-1 and TRBJ1-2; TRBD1 matches at 7 bases. J lost 8 bases, V lost 1 base, and 13 bases had no gene match. There are 16 residues in the CDR3. The germline V gene has CDR1 MGHRA and CDR2 YSYEKL. The CDR3 coding sequence is TGCGCCAGCAGCCAAGGAGTACAGGGGCCACCACTGGGCTACACCTTC. Translation gives CASSQGVQGPPLGYTF.

This chain links TRBV30 with TRBJ1-6; 9 bases are a match to TRBD1. Germline V lookup: CDR1 GTSNPN, CDR2 SVGIG (reference sequence). J was trimmed by 10 bases and V by 0 bases; bases with no gene match: 4. The CDR3 contains 14 residues. The CDR3 protein is CAWSVGTGNSPLHF. DNA for the CDR3: TGTGCCTGGAGTGTAGGGACAGGGAACTCACCCCTCCACTTT.

V gene TRBV7-9 combines with J gene TRBJ2-3; 11 bases line up with TRBD1. The V gene's germline CDR1 is SEHNR and CDR2 FQNEAQ (reference sequence). V lost 5 bases and J lost 4; bases outside the gene matches: 8. The CDR3 contains 16 residues. The DNA of the CDR3 is TGTGCCAGCAGCAGAGTCCGGGACAGGGGGTCAGATACGCAGTATTTT. It is translated as CASSRVRDRGSDTQYF.

This chain joins TRBV4-1 and TRBJ2-5; D gene uncertain. The end of the DNA is better explained by TRBJ2-7, so the J call may be wrong. Germline assignment: CDR1 MGHRA and CDR2 YSYEKL. This CDR3 is 14 amino acids long. CDR3 in DNA: TGCGCCAGCAGCCTCATCGACAAGAAACACGAGCAGTACTTC. Its translation: CASSLIDKKHEQYF.

This chain joins TRBV11-2 and TRBJ2-1, with 10 bases matching TRBD1. CDR3 length: 16 amino acids. Germline V gene sequence: CDR1 SGHAT, CDR2 FQNNGV. J gave up 6 bases and V 0 bases, and 5 bases lay outside the gene matches. The CDR3: CASSLDAWTGGNEQFF. CDR3 DNA: TGTGCCAGCAGCTTAGATGCCTGGACAGGGGGCAATGAGCAGTTCTTC.